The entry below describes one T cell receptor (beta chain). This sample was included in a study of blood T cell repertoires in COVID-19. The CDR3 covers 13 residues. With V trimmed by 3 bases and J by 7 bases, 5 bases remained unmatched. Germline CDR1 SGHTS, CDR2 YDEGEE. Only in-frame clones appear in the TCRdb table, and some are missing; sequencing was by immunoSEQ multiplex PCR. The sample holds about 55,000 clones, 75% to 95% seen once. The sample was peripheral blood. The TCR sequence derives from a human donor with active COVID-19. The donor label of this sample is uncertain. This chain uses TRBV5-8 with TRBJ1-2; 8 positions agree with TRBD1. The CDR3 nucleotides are TGTGCCAGCAGCTACCAGGGGGCGAGTGGCTACACCTTC. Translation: CASSYQGASGYTF.